This is a list of T cell receptor beta chains from one sample in a study of regulatory T cells in long-lasting Graves disease. TCRdb re-called the multiplex PCR reads with MiXCR, one entry per CDR3 protein. Of about 460,000 distinct CDR3 sequences in the sample, 22% were seen once. The sequencing here drew on peripheral blood mononuclear cells (PBMCs), taken when the disease was refractory, from a patient treated with antithyroid drugs. The receptors were sampled from a female donor with Graves disease. The CDR3 runs from the conserved cysteine through the conserved F or W. The D gene is left open where the match is weak. The listing skips clone size in some rows; elsewhere it reads once, few, many or a size class.

clone_size j_call v_call d_call cdr3_nt cdr3_aa
- TRBJ1-1 TRBV30 - TGTGCCTGGAGCGTTGCAACGAGAGAAGCTTTCTTT CAWSVATREAFF
many TRBJ1-1 TRBV5-6 - TGTGCCAGCAGCCCTCACAACACTGAAGCTTTCTTT CASSPHNTEAFF
few TRBJ2-7 TRBV20-1 TRBD2 TGCAGTGCCCCCCGAAGCGGGAGTTCCCACGAGCAGTACTTC CSAPRSGSSHEQYF
- TRBJ1-5 TRBV29-1 TRBD1 TGCAGCGTGGGACAGGGCAGGAACCAGCCCCAGCATTTT CSVGQGRNQPQHF
many TRBJ2-7 TRBV20-1 - TGCAGTGCTAGAGAGACAGCAGCCTACGAGCAGTACTTC CSARETAAYEQYF
few TRBJ1-3 TRBV19 - TGTGCCACGCAGGGGATTGCTGGAAACACCATATATTTT CATQGIAGNTIYF
many TRBJ2-5 TRBV10-3 TRBD2 TGTGCCATCGGCGGGGGGCTAGGGGAGACCCAGTACTTC CAIGGGLGETQYF
- TRBJ2-2 TRBV28 - TGTGCCAGCAGTTTATACCGACTAAACACCGGGGAGCTGTTTTTT CASSLYRLNTGELFF
few TRBJ2-5 TRBV19 TRBD1 TGTGCCAGTGGACAGGGGCTACAGACCCAGTACTTC CASGQGLQTQYF
few TRBJ1-2 TRBV4-3 - TGCGCCAGCAGCTCCTACCTCGCCGGGTGGTCCTATGGCTACACCTTC CASSSYLAGWSYGYTF